The 9 T cell receptor beta chains reported below all come from one sample, sequenced in a study of OX40 agonist ivuxolimab in advanced cancers. Generated by immunoSEQ multiplex PCR, the TCRdb table keeps only in-frame clones and is missing some. Of 60,000 to 85,000 clones in the sample, around 90% are singletons; the top ten hold about 0.35%. The specimen was CD4+ or CD8+ T cells sorted from blood, collected in a trial of the OX40 agonist ivuxolimab. These receptors were taken from an adult with an advanced solid tumor such as melanoma, head and neck, liver or kidney cancer.

This rearrangement joins TRBV5-4 to TRBJ2-1; 9 bases match TRBD2. Unmatched junction bases numbered 6, after V lost 2 bases and J lost 6 bases. The CDR3 is made up of 15 amino acids. Germline CDR1 is SGHNT and CDR2 is YYREEE (reference sequence). The CDR3 is CASSFGTSFTNEQFF. CDR3 DNA: TGTGCCAGCAGCTTCGGGACTAGCTTCACCAATGAGCAGTTCTTC.

This chain links TRBV28 with TRBJ1-5, with 11 positions matching TRBD1. The ends lost 4 bases at V and 2 bases at J; junction bases unmatched: 7. The germline V gene encodes CDR1 MDHEN and CDR2 SYDVKM. This CDR3 contains 17 residues. The CDR3 bases are TGTGCCAGCAGTTCGGACAGGGGGCTTGTTCGCAATCAGCCCCAGCATTTT. This sequence encodes CASSSDRGLVRNQPQHF.

V is TRBV4-3 and J is TRBJ1-5; 8 bases match TRBD1. The CDR3 loop spans 14 amino acids. With V trimmed by 3 bases and J by 6 bases, 4 bases remained unmatched. Germline assignment: CDR1 LGHNA and CDR2 YSLEER. The CDR3 here is CASSQDRAIQPQHF. The CDR3 nucleotides read TGCGCCAGCAGCCAGGACAGGGCGATTCAGCCCCAGCATTTT.

This clone was counted a single time. The chain joins TRBV28 to TRBJ2-6; D not certain. The CDR3 extends over 16 amino acids. V lost 2 bases and J 0 bases, leaving 8 bases between the germline ends. Germline lookup yields CDR1 MDHEN and CDR2 SYDVKM. The CDR3 sequence: CASSLLVSSGANVLTF. CDR3 nucleotides: TGTGCCAGCAGTTTACTAGTCTCCTCTGGGGCCAACGTCCTGACTTTC.

The rearrangement uses TRBV7-9 and TRBJ2-1; D ambiguous. V was cut by 0 bases and J by 7 bases, with 10 bases left in between. CDR1 SEHNR and CDR2 FQNEAQ come from the germline V gene (reference sequence). The CDR3 consists of 14 residues. CDR3 sequence: CASSLATLVNEQFF. In nucleotides, the CDR3 is TGTGCCAGCAGCTTAGCGACCCTGGTTAATGAGCAGTTCTTC.

V usage is TRBV4-1 and J usage is TRBJ2-7; D possibly matches TRBD1 or TRBD2 (5 bases each). The CDR3 is made up of 14 amino acids. Germline CDR1 MGHRA, CDR2 YSYEKL. V was shortened by 4 bases and J by 1 base, with 11 bases between the two germline ends. CDR3 DNA sequence: TGCGCCAGCAGCCGATCTGGGGGTTCCTACGAGCAGTACTTC. Translated, it gives CASSRSGGSYEQYF.

The V and J genes are TRBV14 and TRBJ1-4; D unresolved. CDR3 size: 12 residues. Trimming cost V 4 bases and J 8 bases, with 8 bases left between them. CDR1 and CDR2 (germline): SGHDN, FVKESK. The CDR3 loop reads CASSLRREKLFF. The CDR3 DNA follows: TGTGCCAGCAGCCTAAGGAGGGAAAAACTGTTTTTT. Full variable domain (rest looked up from reference TRBV14 and TRBJ1-4): EAGVTQFPSHSVIEKGQTVTLRCDPISGHDNLYWYRRVMGKEIKFLLHFVKESKQDESGMPNNRFLAERTGGTYSTLKVQPAELEDSGVYFCASSLRREKLFFGSGTQLSVL.

This clone has only one observation. This rearrangement joins TRBV28 to TRBJ2-2, with TRBD2 matching over 10 bases. The CDR3 sequence is 17 residues long. Trimming cost V 6 bases and J 3 bases; bases outside gene matches: 10. In germline, CDR1 is MDHEN, CDR2 SYDVKM. The DNA for the CDR3 is TGTGCCAGCAGCGGGACTAGCGAGAGGGGGGACACCGGGGAGCTGTTTTTT. Translated, it gives CASSGTSERGDTGELFF.

The gene calls are TRBV18 and TRBJ2-2; possible D gene TRBD1, 6 bases. CDR1 and CDR2 (germline): KGHSH, LQKENI. The CDR3 is 15 amino acids. Trimming left V 3 bases short and J 14 bases short, with 22 bases between. CDR3 nucleotides: TGTGCCAGCTCACCGGTTTATCAGGGGCAATTATTCCTGTTTTTT. The encoded protein is CASSPVYQGQLFLFF.